This passage covers 21 T cell receptor beta chains from one sample sequenced in a study of human T cells and chemical hapten exposure. Regarding time point: patch test 1, 2 weeks after DPC sensitization. Treatment defined: therapeutic diphenylcyclopropenone sensitization with weekly scalp DPC. TCRdb re-analysed the RACE reads in MiXCR, keeping a single row per CDR3 protein. The sample contains 150,000 to 200,000 distinct CDR3 sequences, approximately 14% of which appear only once. Sequencing used whole blood, obtained in connection with sensitization to the hapten diphenylcyclopropenone (DPC). The receptors come from a woman in her twenties or thirties with alopecia areata. Some clones in this sample may be carry-over from other donors' samples.

The chain uses TRBV29-1 and TRBJ1-4; TRBD1 is a possible D gene (5 bases). The V and J ends lost 6 bases and 6 bases respectively, with 11 bases between them. CDR3 length: 12 residues. In germline, CDR1 is SQVTM, CDR2 ANQGSEA. Here the CDR3 DNA reads TGCAGCGTGGGGACGGATTATGAAAAACTGTTTTTT. This encodes CSVGTDYEKLFF.

This chain joins TRBV7-2 and TRBJ1-1, with TRBD1 identical over 12 bases. This CDR3 is 18 amino acids long. Germline assignment: CDR1 SGHTA and CDR2 FQGNSA. V was clipped by 1 base and J by 7 bases; unmatched bases: 13. The CDR3 loop reads CASSLVRGTGGRNVEAFF. For the CDR3, the DNA is TGTGCCAGCAGCTTAGTAAGGGGGACAGGGGGCAGAAATGTTGAAGCTTTCTTT.

This clonotype was counted ten times or more. CDR3 sequence (DNA): TGTGCCAGCAGCTTAGGAGCGGGAGGATCCTACGAGCAGTACTTC. Residues: CASSLGAGGSYEQYF. The V call is TRBV7-2, the J call TRBJ2-7; 9 nucleotides agree with TRBD2. V trimming: 1 base; J trimming: 1 base; junction bases outside the gene matches: 2. The CDR3 is 15 residues long. In germline, CDR1 is SGHTA, CDR2 FQGNSA. The whole variable domain, remainder taken from reference TRBV7-2 and TRBJ2-7, is GAGVSQSPSNKVTEKGKDVELRCDPISGHTALYWYRQSLGQGLEFLIYFQGNSAPDKSGLPSDRFSAERTGGSVSTLTIQRTQQEDSAVYLCASSLGAGGSYEQYFGPGTRLTVT.

The V and J genes are TRBV5-1 and TRBJ2-2; D not resolved. With 7 bases removed from V and 3 bases from J, the gap between germline ends came to 10 bases. The germline gives CDR1 SGHRS, CDR2 YFSETQ. This CDR3 spans 13 amino acids. This CDR3 is CASQVRDTGELFF. DNA of the CDR3: TGCGCCAGCCAGGTTCGAGACACCGGGGAGCTGTTTTTT.

As for this clonotype: One end of the junction fails to match germline, which may point to a read error. The chain is built from TRBV2 and TRBJ2-7; a possible D gene is TRBD1 (6 bases). This CDR3 is built from 15 residues. Germline CDR1 and CDR2: SNHLY and FYNNEI. The chain's CDR3 is CTSSEARTASYEQYF. CDR3 in DNA: TGTACCAGCAGTGAAGCGCGGACAGCCTCCTACGAGCAGTACTTC.

The chain joins TRBV7-7 to TRBJ2-5; D gene ambiguous. This CDR3 is built from 13 residues. V lost 5 bases, J lost 3 bases, and 10 bases lay in between. CDR1 is SSHAT and CDR2 is FNYEAQ in the germline V gene (reference sequence). The CDR3 is CASSVWEKETQYF. CDR3 coding DNA: TGTGCCAGCAGCGTCTGGGAAAAAGAGACCCAGTACTTC.

The chain couples TRBV5-1 to TRBJ2-3; 7 positions agree with TRBD2. This CDR3 has 15 amino acids. V gave up 1 base and J gave up 5 bases; unmatched junction bases: 7. Germline V CDR1 and CDR2: SGHRS, YFSETQ. DNA for the CDR3: TGCGCCAGCAGCTTGCTCGGCGGACTAGGAGATACGCAGTATTTT. Amino acid sequence: CASSLLGGLGDTQYF.

This clonotype was observed a handful of times. V and J are TRBV2 and TRBJ1-2; 8 bases fit TRBD1. The V and J ends lost 4 bases and 8 bases, in that order; junction bases with no gene match: 9. Germline assignment: CDR1 SNHLY and CDR2 FYNNEI. The CDR3 runs to 14 residues. The CDR3 sequence: CASSARQGKGGYTF. The CDR3 region has the DNA TGTGCCAGCAGTGCGAGACAGGGGAAGGGCGGCTACACCTTC. Using reference TRBV2 and TRBJ1-2 for the parts outside the CDR3, the full variable domain is EPEVTQTPSHQVTQMGQEVILRCVPISNHLYFYWYRQILGQKVEFLVSFYNNEISEKSEIFDDQFSVERPDGSNFTLKIRSTKLEDSAMYFCASSARQGKGGYTFGSGTRLTVV.

This clonotype was counted many times. The V gene is TRBV6-2 or TRBV6-3, the J gene TRBJ1-2, with a weak D call TRBD1 (5 bases). The V and J ends lost 7 bases and 8 bases respectively, with 14 bases between them. The CDR3 totals 12 residues. Per the germline V gene, CDR1 is MNHEY and CDR2 is SVGEGT. The chain's CDR3 is CASTEAGGGYTF. The CDR3 nucleotides read TGTGCCAGCACCGAGGCTGGGGGAGGCTACACCTTC.

This clonotype was recorded a few times. The rearrangement uses TRBV7-9 and TRBJ2-4; 8 nucleotides match TRBD1. The CDR3 has 13 residues. Losses at the gene ends were 1 base for V and 7 bases for J; bases not matched to a gene: 0. Germline CDR1 SEHNR, CDR2 FQNEAQ (reference sequence). The CDR3 nucleotides read TGTGCCAGCAGCTTAGGGACAGGGAACATTCAGTACTTC. This translates into CASSLGTGNIQYF.

This clonotype has at least ten counts. The chain links TRBV18 to TRBJ1-5, with D perhaps matching TRBD1 (5 bases). Germline loops: CDR1 KGHSH, CDR2 LQKENI. This CDR3 is built from 14 residues. V was trimmed by 3 bases and J by 0 bases, leaving 6 bases between them. This chain's CDR3 is CASSPDNSNQPQHF. The CDR3 DNA is TGTGCCAGCTCACCGGACAATAGCAATCAGCCCCAGCATTTT.

Here the CDR3 reads CASSQDGSDTGELFF. CDR3 nucleotides: TGTGCCAGCAGCCAAGATGGGAGTGACACCGGGGAGCTGTTTTTT. The rearrangement links TRBV4-2 to TRBJ2-2, with D possibly matching TRBD2 (5 bases). Germline V lookup: CDR1 LGHNA, CDR2 YNFKEQ. V lost 0 bases and J 3 bases, leaving 8 bases between the germline ends. The CDR3 is 15 amino acids.

This clonotype was observed a few times. The gene calls are TRBV6-5 and TRBJ2-1; TRBD2 aligns across 8 bases. The V gene end was trimmed by 6 bases and the J gene end by 9 bases; junction bases not matched to a gene: 10. Per the germline V gene, CDR1 is MNHEY and CDR2 is SVGAGI. The length of the CDR3 is 14 residues. CDR3 nucleotides: TGTGCCAGCAGGGCACAGCGGGAGTTGGTTGAGCAGTTCTTC. Translation gives CASRAQRELVEQFF.

This clonotype was observed a few times. This chain connects TRBV20-1 to TRBJ1-6; the match to TRBD1 covers 8 bases. V lost 0 bases and J lost 7; bases outside the gene matches: 5. Germline V lookup: CDR1 DFQATT, CDR2 SNEGSKA (reference sequence). CDR3 length: 15 residues. CDR3 sequence: CSAREGGTGNSPLHF. In nucleotides, the CDR3 is TGCAGTGCTAGAGAAGGGGGGACAGGAAATTCACCCCTCCACTTT.

This chain connects TRBV28 to TRBJ2-6, with 8 bases lining up with TRBD2. The V and J ends lost 7 bases and 2 bases, in that order; junction bases with no gene match: 7. CDR1 is MDHEN and CDR2 is SYDVKM in the germline V gene. This CDR3 is 16 amino acids long. The CDR3 region is CASTNSGTPGANVLTF. The CDR3 DNA sequence: TGTGCCAGCACCAATAGCGGGACCCCTGGGGCCAACGTCCTGACTTTC.

This clonotype was counted a few times. The CDR3 reads CASSYWLGAYNEQFF. CDR3 sequence (DNA): TGTGCCAGCAGTTACTGGCTCGGGGCCTACAATGAGCAGTTCTTC. The rearrangement links TRBV6-2 or TRBV6-3 to TRBJ2-1, with a possible D match to TRBD2 (5 bases). The V end was cut by 1 base, the J end by 2 bases, with 9 bases between. The germline CDR1 and CDR2 sequences are MNHEY and SVGEGT. The CDR3 loop spans 15 amino acids.

This clonotype was observed at least ten times. This sequence joins TRBV6-2 or TRBV6-3 and TRBJ1-2, with D possibly TRBD1 on 6 matching bases. The CDR3 runs 13 residues. V dropped 8 bases and J dropped 4 bases, with 14 bases sitting between them. Germline V gene data show CDR1 as MNHEY and CDR2 as SVGEGT. The CDR3 reads CASGADRLYGYTF. CDR3 bases: TGTGCCAGCGGCGCCGACAGGCTCTATGGCTACACCTTC.

This chain uses TRBV3-1 with TRBJ2-2; D could derive from TRBD1 or TRBD2 (6 bases each). V lost 8 bases, J lost 0 bases, and 13 bases lay in between. CDR3 length equals 15 residues. In germline, CDR1 is LGHDT, CDR2 YNNKEL (reference sequence). CDR3 region: CASGGTFANTGELFF. For the CDR3, the DNA is TGTGCCAGCGGGGGGACATTCGCGAACACCGGGGAGCTGTTTTTT.

This chain's CDR3 is CASSPPPRAGLTDTQYF. The CDR3 nucleotides read TGTGCCAGCAGCCCCCCCCCGAGGGCGGGGCTGACAGATACGCAGTATTTT. The rearrangement joins TRBV5-4 to TRBJ2-3; tentatively, D is TRBD2 (6 bases). The CDR3 extends over 17 amino acids. The V end was cut by 4 bases, the J end by 3 bases, with 21 bases between. CDR1 SGHNT and CDR2 YYREEE come from the germline V gene (reference sequence).

This clonotype was found a few times. The CDR3 coding sequence is TGCAGCGTTGATTTTGCGGGGGGCGTGAACAATGAGCAGTTCTTC. This codes for CSVDFAGGVNNEQFF. This chain uses TRBV29-1 with TRBJ2-1, with 8 bases aligning to TRBD2. The junction had 9 bases not matched to a gene; V was cut back by 3 bases and J by 5 bases. The CDR3 spans 15 residues. CDR1 SQVTM and CDR2 ANQGSEA come from the germline V gene.

This clonotype was counted between two and nine times. The chain carries TRBV5-6 and TRBJ2-3; 7 bases match TRBD2. V lost 6 bases to trimming and J lost 1 base; unmatched junction nucleotides: 11. CDR1 and CDR2 from the germline V gene are SGHDT and YYEEEE. This CDR3 is 16 amino acids long. The CDR3 nucleotides are TGTGCCAGCATGAGGCTGGGAGGGAGAGGCACAGATACGCAGTATTTT. Its protein product is CASMRLGGRGTDTQYF.